This T cell receptor beta chain was captured in a study of CD8+CD57+ T cells in acquired aplastic anemia (dated by TCRdb to the late 2010s). Broadly, across the study: DNA extracted from sorted CD4+ and CD8+ cells had a mean of approximately 3.5 ug, with a range of about 0.2 to 30 ug.

TCR beta VDJ combination and CDR3 sequence profiling used genomic DNA as the template. TCR repertoire sequencing was run on an Illumina HiSeq 2000. The paper's processing steps were these. TRBV/TRBJ rearrangement plots, CDR3 size and DJ length profiles, and Simpson's diversity index were used to assess repertoires. The most abundant DNA sequence in the deep sequencing data was taken as the immunodominant clone. CDR3 amino acid sequences were checked for sharing across subjects and were also compared against the VDJdb database and published repertoires. TCRdb trimmed public reads at Q25 via fastp, called clones via MiXCR and kept in-frame beta chains. Entries are consolidated by CDR3 protein sequence, retaining the most common genes and DNA. TCRdb, rather than the study authors, made the V and J calls. The sample has about 190,000 distinct CDR3 sequences on record, about three fifths of them singletons. Approximately 44% of the sample rests with the top ten.

Results and caveats for the whole study, not just this receptor: About 30 CD8+ CDR3 sequences were found in both patients and controls but appeared to be highly expressed in patients and within the immunodominant clones of the patients. CD8+ Simpson's diversity did not differ significantly between patients and healthy controls (P=0.060).

This clonotype was seen a few times. The target of this receptor is not known. Base-call qualities are not available, and no considerably larger clone is one nucleotide away. The CDR3 has 15 amino acids, counting the end cysteine and phenylalanine. The read is trimmed to its CDR3 DNA, 45 bases read in frame from base 1. V is shortened by 6 bases, J by 5 bases, and the region joining them spans 17 bases. As encoded in the germline V gene (reference sequence), CDR1 is SEHNR while CDR2 is FQNEAQ. In this study, sorted CD4+ and CD8+ T cells from the blood of healthy subjects and of severe aplastic anemia patients had their TCR repertoires deep-sequenced. Ficoll-Paque density gradient centrifugation was used to isolate peripheral blood mononuclear cells. Before DNA was extracted, CD4+ and CD8+ T cells were sorted using either FACS or magnetic beads.

This chain joins TRBV7-9 to TRBJ2-1; a tentative D call is TRBD1 (5 bases match). What was sequenced was sorted CD4+, CD8+, or CD8+CD57+ T cells (not recorded which) from PBMCs. The TCR comes from a human donor with severe aplastic anemia or a healthy control (not recorded which). The encoded CDR3 is CASSTARQTHNEQFF. The nucleotides are TGTGCCAGCAGTACTGCCCGACAGACACACAATGAGCAGTTCTTC. Beyond the CDR3, the reference TRBV7-9 and TRBJ2-1 genes provide the residues; the full variable domain reads: DTGVSQNPRHKITKRGQNVTFRCDPISEHNRLYWYRQTLGQGPEFLTYFQNEAQLEKSRLLSDRFSAERPKGSFSTLEIQRTEQGDSAMYLCASSTARQTHNEQFFGPGTRLTVL.